The clone carrying this TCR beta chain was detected only a few times. Germline and junction disagree at one end, which may indicate a read error. This specimen belongs to a study of CDR3 diversity in severe acne. TCRdb re-derived calls from the PCR reads in MiXCR, one entry per CDR3 protein. This sample yields more than 70,000 distinct CDR3 sequences, of which around 50% are seen a single time; roughly 9.1% belongs to the top ten. The germline gives CDR1 SGHTA, CDR2 FQGNSA. CDR3 size: 14 residues. The source of this sequence is a male donor in good health, serving as a control. The source material was blood. The rearrangement joins TRBV7-2 to TRBJ1-2, with 7 nucleotides matching TRBD1. The CDR3 sequence is CASSFYRDRIGYTF. The CDR3 DNA reads as TGTGCCAGTAGCTTCTACCGGGACAGAATTGGCTACACCTTC.